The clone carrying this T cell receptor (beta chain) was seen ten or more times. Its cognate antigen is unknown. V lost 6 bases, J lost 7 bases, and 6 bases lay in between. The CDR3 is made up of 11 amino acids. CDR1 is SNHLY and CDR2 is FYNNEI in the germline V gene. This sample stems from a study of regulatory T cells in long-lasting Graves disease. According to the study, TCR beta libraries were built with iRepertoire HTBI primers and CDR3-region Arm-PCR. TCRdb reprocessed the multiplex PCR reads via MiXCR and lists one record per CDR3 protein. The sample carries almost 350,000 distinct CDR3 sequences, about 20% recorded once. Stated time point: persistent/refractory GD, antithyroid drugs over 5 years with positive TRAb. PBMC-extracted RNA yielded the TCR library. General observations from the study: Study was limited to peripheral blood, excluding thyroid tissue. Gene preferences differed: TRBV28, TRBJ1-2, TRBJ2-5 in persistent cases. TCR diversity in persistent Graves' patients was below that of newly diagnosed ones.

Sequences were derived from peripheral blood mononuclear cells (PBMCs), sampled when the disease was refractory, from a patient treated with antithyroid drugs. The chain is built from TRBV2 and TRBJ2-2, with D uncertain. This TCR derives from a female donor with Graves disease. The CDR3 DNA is TGTGCCAGCAGGGTCTTCGGGGAGCTGTTTTTT. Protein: CASRVFGELFF.